This TCR beta chain was recovered during a study of long-term antiretroviral therapy in people with HIV. They ran version v3.0 of the immunoSEQ assay at survey level. Sequencing targeted 40,000-50,000 T-cell genomes per sample. Measured with immunoSEQ multiplex PCR; TCRdb has only the in-frame clones, and not every one. The sample lists 20,000 to 30,000 clones, roughly four fifths seen once, with around 24% in the top ten. The CDR3 runs to 15 residues. CDR1 SGHNT and CDR2 YYREEE come from the germline V gene (reference sequence). V was pared by 1 base and J by 2 bases, with 7 bases between. To note about this clone: The antigen remains unidentified.

Until DNA extraction, the samples held between about 0.9-10 million cryopreserved PBMC. Study-level findings and limits: Clones that had undergone expansion before ART prevailed in the repertoire throughout all time points.

The specimen was unsorted PBMCs, collected 0.4 years after starting antiretroviral therapy. The clonotype was recovered from a man aged 50 to 60 with HIV. V usage is TRBV5-4 and J usage is TRBJ2-6, with D hard to call. The CDR3 DNA follows: TGTGCCAGCAGCTTGTTCACTGCTGGGGCCAACGTCCTGACTTTC. Translation gives CASSLFTAGANVLTF.